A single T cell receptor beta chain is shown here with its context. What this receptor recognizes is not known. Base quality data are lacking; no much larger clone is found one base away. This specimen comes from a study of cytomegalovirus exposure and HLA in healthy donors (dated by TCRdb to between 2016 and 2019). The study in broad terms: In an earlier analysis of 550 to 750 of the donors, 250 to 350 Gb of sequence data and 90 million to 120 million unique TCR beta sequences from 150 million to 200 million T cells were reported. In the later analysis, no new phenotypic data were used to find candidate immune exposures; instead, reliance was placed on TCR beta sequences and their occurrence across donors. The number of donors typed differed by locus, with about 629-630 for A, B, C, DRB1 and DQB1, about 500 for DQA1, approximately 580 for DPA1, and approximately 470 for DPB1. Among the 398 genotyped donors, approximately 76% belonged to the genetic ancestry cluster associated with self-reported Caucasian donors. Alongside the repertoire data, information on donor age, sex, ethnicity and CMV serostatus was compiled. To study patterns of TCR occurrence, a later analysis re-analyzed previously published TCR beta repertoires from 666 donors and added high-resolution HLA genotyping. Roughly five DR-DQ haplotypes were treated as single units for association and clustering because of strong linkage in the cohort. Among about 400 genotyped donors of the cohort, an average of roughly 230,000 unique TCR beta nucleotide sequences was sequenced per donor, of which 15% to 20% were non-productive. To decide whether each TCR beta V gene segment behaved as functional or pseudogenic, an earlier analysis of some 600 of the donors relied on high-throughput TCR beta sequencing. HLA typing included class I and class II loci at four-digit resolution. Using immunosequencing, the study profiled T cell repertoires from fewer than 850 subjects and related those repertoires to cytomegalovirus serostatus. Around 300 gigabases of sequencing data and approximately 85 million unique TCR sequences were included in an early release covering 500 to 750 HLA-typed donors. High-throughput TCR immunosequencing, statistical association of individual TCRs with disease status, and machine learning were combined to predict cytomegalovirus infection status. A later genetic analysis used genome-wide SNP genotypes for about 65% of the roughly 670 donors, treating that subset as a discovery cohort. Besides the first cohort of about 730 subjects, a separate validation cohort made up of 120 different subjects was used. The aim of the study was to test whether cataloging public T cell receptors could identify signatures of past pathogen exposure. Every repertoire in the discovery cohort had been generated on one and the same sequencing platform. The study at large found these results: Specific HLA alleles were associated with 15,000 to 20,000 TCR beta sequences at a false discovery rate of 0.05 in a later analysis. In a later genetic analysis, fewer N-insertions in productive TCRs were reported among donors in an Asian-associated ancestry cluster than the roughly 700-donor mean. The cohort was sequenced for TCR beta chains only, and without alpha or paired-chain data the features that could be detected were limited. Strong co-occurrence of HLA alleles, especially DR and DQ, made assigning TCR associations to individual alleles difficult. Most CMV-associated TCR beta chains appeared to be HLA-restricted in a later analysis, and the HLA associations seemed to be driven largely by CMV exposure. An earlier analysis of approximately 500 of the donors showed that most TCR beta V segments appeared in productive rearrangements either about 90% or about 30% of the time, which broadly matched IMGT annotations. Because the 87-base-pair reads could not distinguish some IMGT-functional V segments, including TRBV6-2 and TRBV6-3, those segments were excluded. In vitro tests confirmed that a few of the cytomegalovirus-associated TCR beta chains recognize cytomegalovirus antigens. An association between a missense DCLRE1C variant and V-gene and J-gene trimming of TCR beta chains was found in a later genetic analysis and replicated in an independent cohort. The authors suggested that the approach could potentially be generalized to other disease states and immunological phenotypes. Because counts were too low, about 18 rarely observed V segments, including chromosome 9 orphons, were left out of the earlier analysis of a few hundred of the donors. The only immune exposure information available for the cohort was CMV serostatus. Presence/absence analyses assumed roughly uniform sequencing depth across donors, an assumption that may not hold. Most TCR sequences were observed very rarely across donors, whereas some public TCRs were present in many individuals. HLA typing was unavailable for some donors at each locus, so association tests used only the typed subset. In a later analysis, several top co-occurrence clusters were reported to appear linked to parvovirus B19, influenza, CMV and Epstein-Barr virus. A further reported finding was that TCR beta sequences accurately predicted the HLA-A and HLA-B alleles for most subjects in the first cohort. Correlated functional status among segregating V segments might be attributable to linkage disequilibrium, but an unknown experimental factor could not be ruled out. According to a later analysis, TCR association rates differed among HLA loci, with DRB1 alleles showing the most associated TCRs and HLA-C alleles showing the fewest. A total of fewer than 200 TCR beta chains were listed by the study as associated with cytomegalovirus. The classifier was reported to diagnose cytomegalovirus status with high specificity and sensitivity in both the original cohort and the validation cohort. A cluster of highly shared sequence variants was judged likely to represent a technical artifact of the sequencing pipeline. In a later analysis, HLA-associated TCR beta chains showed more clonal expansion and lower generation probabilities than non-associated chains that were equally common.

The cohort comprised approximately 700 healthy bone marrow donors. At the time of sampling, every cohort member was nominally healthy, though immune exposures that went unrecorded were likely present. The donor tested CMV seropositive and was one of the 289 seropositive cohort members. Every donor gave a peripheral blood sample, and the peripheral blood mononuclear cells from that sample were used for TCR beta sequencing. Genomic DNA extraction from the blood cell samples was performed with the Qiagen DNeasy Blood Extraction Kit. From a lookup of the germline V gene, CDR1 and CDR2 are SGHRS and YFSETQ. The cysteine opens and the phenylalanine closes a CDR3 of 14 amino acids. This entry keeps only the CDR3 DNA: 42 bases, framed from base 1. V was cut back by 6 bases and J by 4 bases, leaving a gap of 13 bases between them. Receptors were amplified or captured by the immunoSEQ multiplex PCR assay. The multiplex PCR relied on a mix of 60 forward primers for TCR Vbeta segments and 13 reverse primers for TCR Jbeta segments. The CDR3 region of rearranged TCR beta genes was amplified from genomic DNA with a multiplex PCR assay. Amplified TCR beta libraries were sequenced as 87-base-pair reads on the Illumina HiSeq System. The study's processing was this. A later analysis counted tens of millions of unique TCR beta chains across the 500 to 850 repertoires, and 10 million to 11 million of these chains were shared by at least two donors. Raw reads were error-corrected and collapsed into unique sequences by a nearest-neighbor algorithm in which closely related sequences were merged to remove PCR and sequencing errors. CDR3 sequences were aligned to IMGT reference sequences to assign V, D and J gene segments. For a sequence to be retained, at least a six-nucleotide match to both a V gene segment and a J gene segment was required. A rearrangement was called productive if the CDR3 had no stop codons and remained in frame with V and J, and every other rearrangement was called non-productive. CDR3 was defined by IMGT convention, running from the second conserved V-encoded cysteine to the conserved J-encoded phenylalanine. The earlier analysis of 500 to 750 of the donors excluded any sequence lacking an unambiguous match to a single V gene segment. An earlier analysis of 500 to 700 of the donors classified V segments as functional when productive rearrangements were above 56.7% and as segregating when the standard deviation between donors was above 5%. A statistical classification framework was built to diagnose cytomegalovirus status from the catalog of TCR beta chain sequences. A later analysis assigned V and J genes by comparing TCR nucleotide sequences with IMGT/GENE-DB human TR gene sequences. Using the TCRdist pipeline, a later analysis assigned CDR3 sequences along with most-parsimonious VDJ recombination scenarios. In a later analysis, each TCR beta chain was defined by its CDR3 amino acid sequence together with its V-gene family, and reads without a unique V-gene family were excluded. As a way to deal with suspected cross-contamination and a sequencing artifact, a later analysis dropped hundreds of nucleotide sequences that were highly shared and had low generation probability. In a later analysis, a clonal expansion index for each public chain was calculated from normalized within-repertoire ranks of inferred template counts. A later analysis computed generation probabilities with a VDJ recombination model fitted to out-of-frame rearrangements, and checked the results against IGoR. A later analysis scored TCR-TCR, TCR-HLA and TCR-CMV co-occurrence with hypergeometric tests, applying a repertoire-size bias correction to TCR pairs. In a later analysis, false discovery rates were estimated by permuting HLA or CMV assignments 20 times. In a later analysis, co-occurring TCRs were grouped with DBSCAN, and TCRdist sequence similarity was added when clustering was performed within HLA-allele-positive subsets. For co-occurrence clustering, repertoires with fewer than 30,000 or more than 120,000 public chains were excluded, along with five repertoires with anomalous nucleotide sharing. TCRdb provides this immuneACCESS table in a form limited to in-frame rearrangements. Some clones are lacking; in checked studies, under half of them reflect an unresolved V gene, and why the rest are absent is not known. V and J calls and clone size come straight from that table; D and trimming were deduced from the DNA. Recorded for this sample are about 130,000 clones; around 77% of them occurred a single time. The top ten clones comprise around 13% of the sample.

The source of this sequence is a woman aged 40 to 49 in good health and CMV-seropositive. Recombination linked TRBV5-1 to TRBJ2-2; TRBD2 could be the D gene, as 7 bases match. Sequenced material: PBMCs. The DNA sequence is TGCGCCAGCACCCTTAGGGGGGGCACCGGGGAGCTGTTTTTT. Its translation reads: CASTLRGGTGELFF.